This T cell receptor beta chain appears in the sequencing data of a study of a mutant IDH1 vaccine in newly diagnosed glioma. Study as a whole: Patients received vaccination from 4-6 weeks after radiotherapy alone, or with temozolomide cycles. Averaging roughly 40 years of age, treated patients were approximately 62% male and around 40% female. Most had both radiotherapy and temozolomide beforehand; others had only one. Study observations and caveats: It seemed that pseudoprogression was not linked to changes in the top peripheral T cell clonotypes.

Described time point: week 23, last vaccination. In every dose of vaccine, 300 ug of mutant IDH1 20-mer peptide was given alongside topical imiquimod. Profiled with immunoSEQ multiplex PCR; TCRdb holds only in-frame clones, not every one. The table records some 30,000 clones, approximately 87% of them present only once. Regarding this clone: Its specificity is unknown.

The sequence derives from a man aged 40-49 years with glioma. The specimen was PBMCs, collected from a glioma patient whose treatment included an IDH1 peptide vaccine.

CDR3 coding DNA: TGTGCCTGGAGTGTAACGACAGGGGTGCCCCAGCATTTT. Its translation is CAWSVTTGVPQHF. V gene TRBV30 combines with J gene TRBJ1-5; TRBD1 matches 8 bases. CDR1 and CDR2 (germline): GTSNPN, SVGIG (reference sequence). The CDR3 consists of 13 residues. V dropped 0 bases and J dropped 9; count of bases not matched to a gene: 4.